Here is one T cell receptor beta chain with its context. Its specificity is unknown. This sample was included in a study of siplizumab effects on memory and regulatory T cells. This table comes from immunoSEQ multiplex PCR, and its TCRdb copy is limited to in-frame clones, with some not included. The repertoire has roughly 100,000 clones, 85% to 95% of them found once; the top ten carry around 0.3%. CDR3 length: 10 residues. Germline V gene lookup returns CDR1 SGHKS and CDR2 YYEKEE (reference sequence). Trimming left V 0 bases short and J 11 bases short, with 5 bases between. Study-wide points: Versus less than 35% in controls, the mappable alloreactive CD4+ clones averaged roughly 70% Treg-derived with siplizumab. Siplizumab led to significantly less abundant alloreactive sequences that could be traced back to unstimulated CD4+ memory cells. Naive T cells seemed more diverse than memory cells; they also seemed major alloresponse contributors.

The chain uses TRBV5-5 and TRBJ1-1; a weak D match, TRBD1 (5 bases). This TCR was sampled from a human donor in good health. Sequencing was performed on CD4+ T cells sorted from blood. In DNA form, the CDR3 reads TGTGCCAGCAGCTTGGACAGGGCTTTCTTT. Its protein is CASSLDRAFF.